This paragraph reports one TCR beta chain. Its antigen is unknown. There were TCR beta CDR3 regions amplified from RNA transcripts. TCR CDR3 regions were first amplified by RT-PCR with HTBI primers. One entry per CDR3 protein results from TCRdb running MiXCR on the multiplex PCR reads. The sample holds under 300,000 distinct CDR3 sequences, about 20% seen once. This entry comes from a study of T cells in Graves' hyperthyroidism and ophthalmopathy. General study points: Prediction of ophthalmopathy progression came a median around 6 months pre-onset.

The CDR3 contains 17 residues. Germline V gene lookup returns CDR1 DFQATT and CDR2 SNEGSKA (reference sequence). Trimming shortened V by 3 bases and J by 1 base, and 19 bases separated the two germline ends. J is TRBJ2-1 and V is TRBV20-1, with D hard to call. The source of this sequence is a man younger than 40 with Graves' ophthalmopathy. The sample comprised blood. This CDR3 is CSARDLSPSESYNEQFF. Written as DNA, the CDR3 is TGCAGTGCTAGGGACCTCTCCCCCAGCGAATCCTACAATGAGCAGTTCTTC.